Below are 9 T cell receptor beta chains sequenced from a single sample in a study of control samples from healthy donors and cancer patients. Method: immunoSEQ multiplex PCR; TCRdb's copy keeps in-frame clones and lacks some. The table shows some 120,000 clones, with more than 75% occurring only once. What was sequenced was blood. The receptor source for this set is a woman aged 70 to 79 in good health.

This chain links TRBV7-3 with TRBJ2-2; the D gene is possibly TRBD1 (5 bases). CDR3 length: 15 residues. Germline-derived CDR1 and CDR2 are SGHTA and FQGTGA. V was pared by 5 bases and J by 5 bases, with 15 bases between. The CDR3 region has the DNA TGTGCCAGCAGCCCCACCCCCACAGGTACCGGGGAGCTGTTTTTT. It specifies CASSPTPTGTGELFF.

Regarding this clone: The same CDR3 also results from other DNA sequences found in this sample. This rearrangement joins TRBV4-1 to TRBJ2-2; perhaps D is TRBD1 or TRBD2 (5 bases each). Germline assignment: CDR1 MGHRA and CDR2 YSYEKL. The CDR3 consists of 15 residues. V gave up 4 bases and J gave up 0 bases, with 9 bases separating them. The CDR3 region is CASSPGTANTGELFF. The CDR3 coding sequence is TGCGCCAGCAGCCCCGGGACGGCGAACACCGGGGAGCTGTTTTTT.

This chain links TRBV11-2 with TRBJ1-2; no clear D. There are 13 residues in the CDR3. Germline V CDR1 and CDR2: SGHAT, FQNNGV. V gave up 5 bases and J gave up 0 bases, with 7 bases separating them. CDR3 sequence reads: CASSEEPNYGYTF. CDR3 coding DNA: TGTGCCAGCAGCGAGGAACCTAACTATGGCTACACCTTC.

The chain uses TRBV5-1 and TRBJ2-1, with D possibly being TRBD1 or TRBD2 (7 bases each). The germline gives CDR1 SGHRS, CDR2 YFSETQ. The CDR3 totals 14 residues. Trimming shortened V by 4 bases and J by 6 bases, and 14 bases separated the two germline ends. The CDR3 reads CASSAQGEGNEQFF. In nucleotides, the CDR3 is TGCGCCAGCAGCGCCCAGGGGGAGGGCAATGAGCAGTTCTTC.

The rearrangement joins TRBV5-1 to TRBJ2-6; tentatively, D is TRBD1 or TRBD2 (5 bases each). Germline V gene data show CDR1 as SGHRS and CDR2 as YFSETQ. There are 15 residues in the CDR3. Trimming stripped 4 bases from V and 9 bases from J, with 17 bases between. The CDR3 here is CASSPWYGGGNVLTF. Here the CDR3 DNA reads TGCGCCAGCAGCCCCTGGTATGGGGGTGGCAACGTCCTGACTTTC.

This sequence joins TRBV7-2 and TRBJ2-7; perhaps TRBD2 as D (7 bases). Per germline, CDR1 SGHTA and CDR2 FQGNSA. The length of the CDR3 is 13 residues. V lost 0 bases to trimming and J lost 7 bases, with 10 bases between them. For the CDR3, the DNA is TGTGCCAGCAGCTTAGCGGGGGGGCTGGAGCAGTACTTC. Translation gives CASSLAGGLEQYF.

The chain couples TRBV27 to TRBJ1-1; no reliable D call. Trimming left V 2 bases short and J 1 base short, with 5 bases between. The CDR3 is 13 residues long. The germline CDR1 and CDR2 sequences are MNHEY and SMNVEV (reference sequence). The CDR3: CASSLQKNTEAFF. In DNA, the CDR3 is TGTGCCAGCAGTTTACAGAAGAACACTGAAGCTTTCTTT.

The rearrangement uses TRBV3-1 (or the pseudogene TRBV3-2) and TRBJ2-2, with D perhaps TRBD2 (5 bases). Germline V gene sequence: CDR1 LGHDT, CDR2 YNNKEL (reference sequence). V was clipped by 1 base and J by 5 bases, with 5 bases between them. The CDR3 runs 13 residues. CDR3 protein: CASSQGLTGELFF. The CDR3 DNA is TGTGCCAGCAGCCAAGGACTAACCGGGGAGCTGTTTTTT.

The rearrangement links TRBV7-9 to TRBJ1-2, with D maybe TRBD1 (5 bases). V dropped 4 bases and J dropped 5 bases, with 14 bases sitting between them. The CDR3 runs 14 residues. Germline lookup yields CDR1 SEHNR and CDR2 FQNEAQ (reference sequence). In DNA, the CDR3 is TGTGCCAGCAGCTACGACAGCGGAGGGTATGGCTACACCTTC. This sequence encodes CASSYDSGGYGYTF.